This entry lists 27 T cell receptor beta chains sequenced from one sample in a study of T-cell memory formation after mild COVID-19. Each CDR3 protein gets one entry after TCRdb re-called the 5' RACE reads with MiXCR. The sample comprises 400,000 to 500,000 distinct CDR3 sequences, around 19% of which are singletons, and 7.5% to 10% rests with the top ten. Sequenced input: PBMCs or a T cell subset sorted from them (not recorded which). All receptors come from an adult woman who had mild COVID-19 (a few samples of this study predate the infection). Cell type and time point are not known.

This clonotype was observed a handful of times. This sequence joins TRBV6-5 and TRBJ1-2, with 8 bases aligning to TRBD1. Germline CDR1 and CDR2: MNHEY and SVGAGI. Unmatched junction bases numbered 12, after V lost 5 bases and J lost 4 bases. There are 16 residues in the CDR3. The CDR3 spells CASSATPGQAGYGYTF. The DNA for the CDR3 is TGTGCCAGCAGTGCAACGCCGGGACAGGCTGGCTATGGCTACACCTTC.

This clonotype was seen a handful of times. The V gene is TRBV9, the J gene TRBJ2-5; 7 bases are shared with TRBD2. Trimming cost V 0 bases and J 5 bases; bases outside gene matches: 10. Germline V lookup: CDR1 SGDLS, CDR2 YYNGEE. The CDR3 is 16 amino acids. This CDR3 is CASSVEGSGVGETQYF. For the CDR3, the DNA is TGTGCCAGCAGCGTAGAGGGAAGCGGGGTTGGCGAGACCCAGTACTTC.

The gene calls are TRBV12-3 or TRBV12-4 and TRBJ1-1; 7 bases are shared with TRBD1. Trimming removed 1 base from V and 2 bases from J; junction bases left unmatched: 7. The CDR3 loop spans 16 amino acids. CDR3 residues: CASSLGLGQLNTEAFF. Written as DNA, the CDR3 is TGTGCCAGCAGTTTAGGCTTGGGACAGTTAAACACTGAAGCTTTCTTT.

This clonotype has only a few counts. This rearrangement joins TRBV7-3 to TRBJ2-5; tentatively, D is TRBD1 or TRBD2 (6 bases each). The CDR3 covers 14 residues. From germline, CDR1 is SGHTA and CDR2 FQGTGA. Trimming pared 3 bases from V and 6 bases from J, leaving 14 bases between. The CDR3, as DNA: TGTGCCAGCAGCTTGACCGGGGGCGAGAAGACCCAGTACTTC. Its protein is CASSLTGGEKTQYF.

This clonotype appeared a few times. The chain employs TRBV4-1 and TRBJ1-2; 9 bases match TRBD1. Germline CDR1 MGHRA, CDR2 YSYEKL. V shed 0 bases and J 1 base; nucleotides not matched to a gene: 3. The CDR3 has 16 residues. CDR3 region: CASSQDRGQGNYGYTF. CDR3 bases: TGCGCCAGCAGCCAAGATCGGGGACAGGGTAACTATGGCTACACCTTC.

This clonotype was seen only a few times. V usage is TRBV15 and J usage is TRBJ2-2; 12 bases match TRBD2. The germline V gene encodes CDR1 LNHNV and CDR2 YYDKDF (reference sequence). The CDR3 consists of 17 residues. The trim removed 1 base at V and 4 bases at J, leaving 4 bases unmatched. CDR3 sequence reads: CATSRAALAGGTGELFF. CDR3 coding DNA: TGTGCCACCAGCAGAGCCGCACTAGCGGGAGGCACCGGGGAGCTGTTTTTT.

This clonotype occurred many times. The gene calls are TRBV20-1 and TRBJ2-7; 8 bases line up with TRBD2. CDR3 length: 15 amino acids. Germline V gene data show CDR1 as DFQATT and CDR2 as SNEGSKA (reference sequence). V was clipped by 4 bases and J by 6 bases; unmatched bases: 14. DNA for the CDR3: TGCAGTGCTAAGACCCTGCGCGGGAGGTTAAGCGAGCAGTACTTC. Its protein is CSAKTLRGRLSEQYF.

This chain links TRBV14 with TRBJ1-2, with D uncertain. There are 14 residues in the CDR3. V lost 4 bases and J lost 4, with 13 bases in between. The germline V gene has CDR1 SGHDN and CDR2 FVKESK. The CDR3 nucleotides read TGTGCCAGCAGCCCCGGCCAGGCGCGCTATGGCTACACCTTC. Its translation: CASSPGQARYGYTF. The full variable domain, rest sourced from reference TRBV14 and TRBJ1-2, is EAGVTQFPSHSVIEKGQTVTLRCDPISGHDNLYWYRRVMGKEIKFLLHFVKESKQDESGMPNNRFLAERTGGTYSTLKVQPAELEDSGVYFCASSPGQARYGYTFGSGTRLTVV.

This clonotype showed up just a few times. This sequence joins TRBV13 and TRBJ2-7; D is possibly TRBD2 (5 bases). V lost 6 bases and J lost 4, with 13 bases in between. Germline CDR1 PRHDT, CDR2 FYEKMQ (reference sequence). The CDR3 has 13 amino acids. In DNA form, the CDR3 reads TGTGCCAGCAGATACAGAGGGCAATACGAGCAGTACTTC. It is translated as CASRYRGQYEQYF.

This chain uses TRBV5-1 with TRBJ2-3, with D perhaps matching TRBD1 or TRBD2 (5 bases each). V lost 3 bases and J lost 7, with 12 bases in between. Per the germline V gene, CDR1 is SGHRS and CDR2 is YFSETQ. The CDR3 covers 13 residues. CDR3 protein: CASSSQGANTQYF. For the CDR3, the DNA is TGCGCCAGCAGCTCGCAGGGAGCGAATACGCAGTATTTT.

This clonotype was seen more than once but under ten times. This chain links TRBV7-9 with TRBJ2-3, with TRBD2 matching over 10 bases. Germline CDR1 reads SEHNR; CDR2 reads FQNEAQ (reference sequence). This CDR3 spans 16 amino acids. V lost 4 bases, J lost 4 bases, and 8 bases stayed unmatched. This CDR3 reads CASSSQAGGPADTQYF. For the CDR3, the DNA is TGTGCCAGCAGCTCGCAAGCGGGAGGGCCGGCAGATACGCAGTATTTT.

The chain combines TRBV7-2 with TRBJ1-5; D uncertain. V was trimmed by 0 bases and J by 5 bases, leaving 5 bases between them. This CDR3 has 13 amino acids. Per the germline V gene, CDR1 is SGHTA and CDR2 is FQGNSA. This CDR3 is CASSLADHQPQHF. The CDR3 coding sequence is TGTGCCAGCAGCTTAGCTGATCATCAGCCCCAGCATTTT.

The chain carries TRBV7-2 and TRBJ2-7; 10 positions agree with TRBD2. The CDR3 totals 15 residues. CDR1 is SGHTA and CDR2 is FQGNSA in the germline V gene. The J segment lost 0 bases and the V segment lost 6 bases, leaving 5 bases of the junction unmatched. CDR3 nucleotide sequence: TGTGCCAGCAGTTACGGACTAGCGGACTCCTACGAGCAGTACTTC. It encodes CASSYGLADSYEQYF.

The genes are TRBV3-1 and TRBJ2-5; possibly TRBD2 for D (6 bases). From germline, CDR1 is LGHDT and CDR2 YNNKEL (reference sequence). Between the trimmed V and J ends, which lost 5 bases and 2 bases, there was a span of 15 bases. There are 15 residues in the CDR3. This CDR3 is CASSSTRDSQETQYF. The CDR3 region has the DNA TGTGCCAGCAGCTCCACCCGGGACTCTCAAGAGACCCAGTACTTC.

The chain has TRBV7-9 and TRBJ2-1, with D possibly matching TRBD2 (5 bases). V lost 1 base to trimming and J lost 5 bases, with 6 bases between them. The V gene's germline CDR1 is SEHNR and CDR2 FQNEAQ (reference sequence). The CDR3 has 13 residues. The CDR3 DNA reads as TGTGCCAGCAGCTTAGACGGGAACAATGAGCAGTTCTTC. It yields the protein CASSLDGNNEQFF.

The chain recombines TRBV4-1 with TRBJ2-3; 7 positions agree with TRBD1. The germline gives CDR1 MGHRA, CDR2 YSYEKL. The CDR3 totals 15 residues. The J segment lost 4 bases and the V segment lost 1 base, leaving 5 bases of the junction unmatched. CDR3 sequence reads: CASSQGDRVADTQYF. The CDR3 DNA is TGCGCCAGCAGCCAAGGCGACAGGGTGGCAGATACGCAGTATTTT.

V gene TRBV7-2 combines with J gene TRBJ2-1, with 9 bases aligning to TRBD2. Germline V gene sequence: CDR1 SGHTA, CDR2 FQGNSA. The J segment lost 0 bases and the V segment lost 6 bases, leaving 6 bases of the junction unmatched. The CDR3 runs to 16 residues. The CDR3 nucleotides are TGTGCCAGCAGTCCTAGCGGGGCTAGCTCCTACAATGAGCAGTTCTTC. It specifies CASSPSGASSYNEQFF.

The rearrangement joins TRBV6-2 or TRBV6-3 to TRBJ2-2, with TRBD2 identical over 7 bases. The CDR3 length is 16 residues. Unmatched junction bases numbered 10, after V lost 5 bases and J lost 4 bases. Germline loops: CDR1 MNHEY, CDR2 SVGEGT. The CDR3 region is CASSSSSSGLTGELFF. The CDR3 region has the DNA TGTGCCAGCAGTAGCTCCTCTAGCGGACTCACCGGGGAGCTGTTTTTT.

The chain links TRBV3-1 to TRBJ1-2; 8 bases align to TRBD1. Germline trimming cut 0 bases from V and 6 bases from J; bases unmatched to any gene: 6. Germline CDR1 is LGHDT and CDR2 is YNNKEL (reference sequence). The CDR3 totals 15 residues. The CDR3: CASSQDRGQMHGYTF. CDR3 coding DNA: TGTGCCAGCAGCCAAGACAGGGGGCAAATGCATGGCTACACCTTC.

The rearrangement joins TRBV11-2 to TRBJ2-1; TRBD2 agrees at 7 bases. Germline loops: CDR1 SGHAT, CDR2 FQNNGV. The V segment lost 5 bases and the J segment 9 bases; nucleotides outside the gene matches: 16. The length of the CDR3 is 16 residues. The DNA for the CDR3 is TGTGCCAGCAGCAGCCTTCGCAGCGTGGAGCGGGGTGAGCAGTTCTTC. Amino acids: CASSSLRSVERGEQFF.

This clonotype was detected a few times. V and J are TRBV11-3 and TRBJ2-7; D uncertain. There are 15 residues in the CDR3. Germline CDR1 is SGHNT and CDR2 is YENEEA. V was pared by 4 bases and J by 1 base, with 14 bases between. CDR3 protein: CASSSGSISSYEQYF. As DNA, the CDR3 is TGTGCCAGCAGCTCCGGTTCGATATCGTCCTACGAGCAGTACTTC.

The table lists this clonotype with a few counts. The chain couples TRBV6-1 to TRBJ1-2, with a weak D call TRBD1 (6 bases). The V end was cut by 1 base, the J end by 6 bases, with 12 bases between. The CDR3 has 14 amino acids. CDR1 is MNHNS and CDR2 is SASEGT in the germline V gene. Here the CDR3 reads CASSEDRTEDGYTF. The CDR3 DNA reads as TGTGCCAGCAGTGAAGATAGGACAGAGGATGGCTACACCTTC.

The genes are TRBV4-1 and TRBJ2-5, with 10 bases identical to TRBD2. After removal of 4 bases from V and 2 bases from J, the junction contained 10 bases not matched to a gene. This CDR3 is 17 amino acids long. Germline V gives CDR1 MGHRA, CDR2 YSYEKL. CDR3 protein: CASSLRGASGSQETQYF. The CDR3 DNA reads as TGCGCCAGCAGCCTCCGAGGGGCTAGCGGGAGTCAAGAGACCCAGTACTTC.

This chain connects TRBV6-2 or TRBV6-3 to TRBJ2-7; 15 bases are shared with TRBD2. CDR3 size: 16 residues. Germline CDR1 is MNHEY and CDR2 is SVGEGT. V dropped 4 bases and J dropped 0; count of bases not matched to a gene: 1. The CDR3 loop reads CASSSGLAGGSYEQYF. The CDR3 DNA reads TGTGCCAGCAGTTCGGGACTAGCGGGAGGCTCCTACGAGCAGTACTTC.

This clonotype showed up just a few times. The CDR3: CASSVARTENYGYTF. In DNA, the CDR3 is TGTGCCAGCAGCGTAGCCAGGACAGAGAACTATGGCTACACCTTC. The rearrangement joins TRBV9 to TRBJ1-2; possibly TRBD1 for D (6 bases). The germline gives CDR1 SGDLS, CDR2 YYNGEE. This CDR3 region has 15 residues. Trimming removed 0 bases at V and 2 bases at J, with 11 bases between.

The J gene is TRBJ2-1, the V gene TRBV9; a possible D gene is TRBD1 (6 bases). Germline assignment: CDR1 SGDLS and CDR2 YYNGEE. Trimming took off 4 bases at V and 6 bases at J, with 17 bases between the two ends. The CDR3 runs 15 residues. CDR3 residues: CASSSTRDIFNEQFF. The CDR3 DNA sequence: TGTGCCAGCAGCAGCACCCGGGACATCTTCAATGAGCAGTTCTTC. The whole variable domain, remainder taken from reference TRBV9 and TRBJ2-1, is DSGVTQTPKHLITATGQRVTLRCSPRSGDLSVYWYQQSLDQGLQFLIQYYNGEERAKGNILERFSAQQFPDLHSELNLSSLELGDSALYFCASSSTRDIFNEQFFGPGTRLTVL.

This clonotype was found a few times. This sequence joins TRBV27 and TRBJ1-1, with D possibly TRBD1 on 5 matching bases. CDR3 length: 14 amino acids. V lost 2 bases and J 8 bases, leaving 15 bases between the germline ends. Per the germline V gene, CDR1 is MNHEY and CDR2 is SMNVEV (reference sequence). CDR3 in amino acids: CASSLQLLEGEAFF. The CDR3 nucleotides are TGTGCCAGCAGTTTACAACTCCTGGAGGGGGAAGCTTTCTTT.